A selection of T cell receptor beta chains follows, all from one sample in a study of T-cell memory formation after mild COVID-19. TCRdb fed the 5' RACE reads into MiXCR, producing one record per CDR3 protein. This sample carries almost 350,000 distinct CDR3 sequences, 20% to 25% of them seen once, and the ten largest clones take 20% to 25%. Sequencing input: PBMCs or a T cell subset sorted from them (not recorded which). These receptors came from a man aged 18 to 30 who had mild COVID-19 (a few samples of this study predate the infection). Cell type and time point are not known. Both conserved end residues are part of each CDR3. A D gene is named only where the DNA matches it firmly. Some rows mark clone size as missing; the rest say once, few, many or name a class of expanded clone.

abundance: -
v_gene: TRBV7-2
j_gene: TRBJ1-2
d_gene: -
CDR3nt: TGTGCCAGCAGCACTACCTGGGGGGATGGCTACACCTTC
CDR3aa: CASSTTWGDGYTF

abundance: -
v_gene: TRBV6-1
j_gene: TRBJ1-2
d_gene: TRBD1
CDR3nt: TGTGCCAGCAGTGAACCCTCAGACAGGGAGAGTGGCTACACCTTC
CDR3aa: CASSEPSDRESGYTF

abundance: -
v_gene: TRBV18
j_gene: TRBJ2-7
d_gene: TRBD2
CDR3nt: TGTGCCAGCTCACCGAGCCTAGCGGGGATCTACGAGCAGTACTTC
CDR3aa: CASSPSLAGIYEQYF

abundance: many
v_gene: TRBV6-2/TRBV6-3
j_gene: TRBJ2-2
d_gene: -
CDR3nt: TGTGCCAGCAGTATCTATCCGAACACCGGGGAGCTGTTTTTT
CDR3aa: CASSIYPNTGELFF

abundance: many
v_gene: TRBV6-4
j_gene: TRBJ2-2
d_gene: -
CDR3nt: TGTGCCAGCAGTGTTGCACAGGGCGCGAACACCGGGGAGCTGTTTTTT
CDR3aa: CASSVAQGANTGELFF

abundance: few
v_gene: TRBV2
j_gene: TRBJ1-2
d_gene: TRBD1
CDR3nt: TGTGCCAGCAGTGAAGAGGGGGGACAGAGTATAACCTATGGCTACACCTTC
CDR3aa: CASSEEGGQSITYGYTF

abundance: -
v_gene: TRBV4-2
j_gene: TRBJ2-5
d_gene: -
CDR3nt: TGTGCCAGCAGCCAAGCAGCTCCTTCGGGGACTTGGTACCAAGAGACCCAGTACTTC
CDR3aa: CASSQAAPSGTWYQETQYF

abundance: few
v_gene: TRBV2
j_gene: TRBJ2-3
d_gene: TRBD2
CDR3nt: TGTGCCAGCAGGGGCAACTTCGGGGGGACCGGAGATACGCAGTATTTT
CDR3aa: CASRGNFGGTGDTQYF

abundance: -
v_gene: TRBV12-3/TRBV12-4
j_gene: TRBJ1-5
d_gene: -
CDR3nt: TGTGCCAGCAGCTCCCAGGGACACAATCAGCCCCAGCATTTT
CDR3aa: CASSSQGHNQPQHF

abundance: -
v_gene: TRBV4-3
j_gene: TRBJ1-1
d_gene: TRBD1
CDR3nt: TGCGCCAGCAGCCACCGACTTTACGACCGGGACAGGGGAAGATCTGAAGCTTTCTTT
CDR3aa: CASSHRLYDRDRGRSEAFF

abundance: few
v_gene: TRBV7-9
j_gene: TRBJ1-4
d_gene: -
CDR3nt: TGTGCCGGCCAGCAGCCTAATGAAAAACTGTTTTTT
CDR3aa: CAGQQPNEKLFF

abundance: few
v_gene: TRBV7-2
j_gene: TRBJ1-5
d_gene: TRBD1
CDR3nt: TGTGCCAGCAGCACACATGGGACAGATGACCGGCCCCAGCATTTT
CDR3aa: CASSTHGTDDRPQHF

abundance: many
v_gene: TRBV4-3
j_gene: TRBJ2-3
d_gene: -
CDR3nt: TGCGCCAGCAGCCAGTCCGGGACGGCAAGCACAGATACGCAGTATTTT
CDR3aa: CASSQSGTASTDTQYF

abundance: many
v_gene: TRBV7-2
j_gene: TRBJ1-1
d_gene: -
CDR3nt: TGTGCCAGCAGCTTATACGGCGCCGACACTGAAGCTTTCTTT
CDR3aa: CASSLYGADTEAFF

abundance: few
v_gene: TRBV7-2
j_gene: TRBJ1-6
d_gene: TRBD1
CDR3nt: TGTGCCAGCAGCTCCCGACAGGGGAATTCACCCCTCCACTTT
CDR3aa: CASSSRQGNSPLHF

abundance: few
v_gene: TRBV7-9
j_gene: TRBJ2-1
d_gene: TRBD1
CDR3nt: TGTGCCAGCAGCCTCGACAGGGAGGAGCAGTTCTTC
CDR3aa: CASSLDREEQFF

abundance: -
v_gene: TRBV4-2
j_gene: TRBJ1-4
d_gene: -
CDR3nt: TGTGCCAGCAGCCAAGATCCGGGACTGTTTAATGAAAAACTGTTTTTT
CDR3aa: CASSQDPGLFNEKLFF

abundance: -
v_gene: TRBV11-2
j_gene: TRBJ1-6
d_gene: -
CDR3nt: TGTGCCAGCAGCTTAGATGCTCAAATTTCACCCCTCCACTTT
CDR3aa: CASSLDAQISPLHF

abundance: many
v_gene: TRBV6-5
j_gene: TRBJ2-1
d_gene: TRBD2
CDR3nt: TGTGCCAGCAGTTACTCCCGCGGGGGGGGCAATGAGCAGTTCTTC
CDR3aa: CASSYSRGGGNEQFF

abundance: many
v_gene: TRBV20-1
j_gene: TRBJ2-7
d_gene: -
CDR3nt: TGCAGTGCTAGTAAGGAGGGGCGCTACGAGCAGTACTTC
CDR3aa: CSASKEGRYEQYF

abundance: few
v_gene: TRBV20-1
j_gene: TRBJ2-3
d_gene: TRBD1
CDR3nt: TGCAGTGCTAAGCGTTTAGAGGGGGCGGCAGATACGCAGTATTTT
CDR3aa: CSAKRLEGAADTQYF

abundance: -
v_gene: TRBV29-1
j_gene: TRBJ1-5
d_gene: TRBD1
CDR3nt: TGCAGCGTTGTCGGGACAGGGGATCAGCCCCAGCATTTT
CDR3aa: CSVVGTGDQPQHF

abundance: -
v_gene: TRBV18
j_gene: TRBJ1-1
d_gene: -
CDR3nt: TGTGCCAGCTCATCTCGAACAATAGGGGAGGGTGAAGCTTTCTTT
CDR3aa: CASSSRTIGEGEAFF

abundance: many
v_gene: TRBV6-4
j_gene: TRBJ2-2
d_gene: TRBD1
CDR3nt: TGTGCCAGCAGTGACGGCAGGGGGCATTCCGGGGAGCTGTTTTTT
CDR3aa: CASSDGRGHSGELFF

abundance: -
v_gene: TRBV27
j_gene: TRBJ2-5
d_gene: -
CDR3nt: TGTGCCAGCAGTTTAGGAATGACACGGGGGATGGAGACCCAGTACTTC
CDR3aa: CASSLGMTRGMETQYF

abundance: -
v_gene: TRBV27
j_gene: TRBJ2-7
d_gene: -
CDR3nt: TGTGCCAGCAGTTTATCTTTCCCCCTAGGGACGGCGAAGTACGAGCAGTACTTC
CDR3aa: CASSLSFPLGTAKYEQYF